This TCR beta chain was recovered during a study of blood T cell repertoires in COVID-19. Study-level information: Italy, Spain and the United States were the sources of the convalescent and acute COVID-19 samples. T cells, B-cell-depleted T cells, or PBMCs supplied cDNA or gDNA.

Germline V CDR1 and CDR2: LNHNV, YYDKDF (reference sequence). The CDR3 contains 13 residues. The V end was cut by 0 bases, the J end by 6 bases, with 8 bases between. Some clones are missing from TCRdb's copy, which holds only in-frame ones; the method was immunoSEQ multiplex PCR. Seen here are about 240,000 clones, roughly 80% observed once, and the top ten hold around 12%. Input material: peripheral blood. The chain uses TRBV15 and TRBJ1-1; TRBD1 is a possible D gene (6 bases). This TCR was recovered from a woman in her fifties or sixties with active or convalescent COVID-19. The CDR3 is CATSREGGPEAFF. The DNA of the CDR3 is TGTGCCACCAGCAGAGAAGGGGGTCCTGAAGCTTTCTTT.